Listed here are 8 T cell receptor beta chains from one sample, sequenced in a study of blood T cell repertoires in COVID-19. Profiled with immunoSEQ multiplex PCR; TCRdb holds only in-frame clones, not every one. Among 83,000 or so clones listed, about 75% were seen once. Sequenced: peripheral blood. The receptors stem from a woman over 75 with acute or convalescent COVID-19.

The V and J genes are TRBV7-9 and TRBJ2-7; 10 bases are a match to TRBD2. V trimming: 5 bases; J trimming: 4 bases; junction bases outside the gene matches: 5. The germline V gene encodes CDR1 SEHNR and CDR2 FQNEAQ (reference sequence). CDR3 length: 14 residues. This CDR3 reads CASSQGLAAYEQYF. In DNA form, the CDR3 reads TGTGCCAGCAGCCAAGGACTAGCGGCTTACGAGCAGTACTTC.

In nucleotides, the CDR3 is TGTGCCAGCAGCGTAGAGACAGATCAGCCCCAGCATTTT. It yields the protein CASSVETDQPQHF. The chain links TRBV9 to TRBJ1-5, with D perhaps TRBD1 (5 bases). This CDR3 has 13 amino acids. Germline CDR1 is SGDLS and CDR2 is YYNGEE. With 0 bases removed from V and 5 bases from J, the gap between germline ends came to 6 bases.

This clone was found once. The chain is built from TRBV7-2 and TRBJ2-2; D is possibly TRBD2 (6 bases). CDR3 length: 15 amino acids. Germline values: CDR1 SGHTA, CDR2 FQGNSA. V lost 3 bases to trimming and J lost 6 bases, with 14 bases between them. The CDR3 sequence is CASSFFGRGSGELFF. CDR3 DNA sequence: TGTGCCAGCAGCTTTTTCGGGAGAGGTTCCGGGGAGCTGTTTTTT.

The chain couples TRBV24-1 to TRBJ1-4, with D hard to call. The CDR3 totals 14 residues. V was pared by 6 bases and J by 8 bases, with 15 bases between. Germline V lookup: CDR1 KGHDR, CDR2 SFDVKD. CDR3 amino acids: CATSPGPSGEKLFF. The CDR3 DNA reads TGTGCCACCAGTCCCGGACCAAGCGGGGAAAAACTGTTTTTT.

The chain combines TRBV3-1 (or the pseudogene TRBV3-2) with TRBJ2-7; TRBD2 matches at 8 bases. The V and J ends lost 0 bases and 4 bases, in that order; junction bases with no gene match: 5. The CDR3 consists of 15 residues. Germline assignment: CDR1 LGHDT and CDR2 YNNKEL (reference sequence). CDR3 in amino acids: CASSQDNSGVYEQYF. Here the CDR3 DNA reads TGTGCCAGCAGCCAAGATAATAGCGGGGTTTACGAGCAGTACTTC.

The V gene is TRBV27, the J gene TRBJ2-5, with D possibly being TRBD1 (6 bases). V gave up 0 bases and J gave up 7 bases, with 15 bases separating them. The CDR3 is 15 amino acids. CDR1 and CDR2 (germline): MNHEY, SMNVEV (reference sequence). The CDR3 reads CASSLSRDRGGTQYF. The CDR3 bases are TGTGCCAGCAGTTTATCCCGGGACCGAGGGGGGACCCAGTACTTC.

Of note for this clone: Additional DNA sequences in this sample encode the identical CDR3. The chain is built from TRBV30 and TRBJ2-3; 7 bases are a match to TRBD2. The CDR3 length is 13 residues. With 0 bases clipped from V and 3 bases from J, the junction kept 0 bases outside the gene matches. Germline CDR1 is GTSNPN and CDR2 is SVGIG (reference sequence). The CDR3 reads CAWSVAGTDTQYF. DNA of the CDR3: TGTGCCTGGAGTGTAGCGGGGACAGATACGCAGTATTTT.

This clone was observed at least ten times. This chain links TRBV7-8 with TRBJ2-5; perhaps TRBD1 as D (6 bases). The CDR3 is 13 residues long. CDR1 is SGHVS, CDR2 FQNEAQ, per germline. Trimming pared 5 bases from V and 6 bases from J, leaving 13 bases between. The CDR3 loop is CASSLDSQQTQYF. The DNA of the CDR3 is TGTGCCAGCAGCCTGGACAGCCAGCAGACCCAGTACTTC.